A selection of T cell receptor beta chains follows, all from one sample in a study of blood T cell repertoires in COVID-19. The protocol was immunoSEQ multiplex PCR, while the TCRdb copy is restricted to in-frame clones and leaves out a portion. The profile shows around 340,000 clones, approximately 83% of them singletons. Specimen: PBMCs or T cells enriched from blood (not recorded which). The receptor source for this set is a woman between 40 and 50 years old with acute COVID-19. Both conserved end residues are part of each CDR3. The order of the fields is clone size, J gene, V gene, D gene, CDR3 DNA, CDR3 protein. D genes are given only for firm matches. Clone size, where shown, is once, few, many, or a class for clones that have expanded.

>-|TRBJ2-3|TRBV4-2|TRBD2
TGTGCCAGCAGCCAAGACGTCCTAGCGGGGGGCACAGATACGCAGTATTTT
CASSQDVLAGGTDTQYF
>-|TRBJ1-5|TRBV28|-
TGTGCCAGCAGCCCCCGACAGTCTTATAGCAATCAGCCCCAGCATTTT
CASSPRQSYSNQPQHF
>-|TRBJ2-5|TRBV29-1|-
TGCAGCGTACATGGAGGGCCCAAACGAGAGACCCAGTACTTC
CSVHGGPKRETQYF
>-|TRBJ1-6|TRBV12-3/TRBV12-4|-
TGTGCCAGCAGACACCCCCATTCACCCCTCCACTTT
CASRHPHSPLHF
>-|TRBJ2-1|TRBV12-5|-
TGTGCTAGTGTCTACTCAGGGACCTACAATGAGCAGTTCTTC
CASVYSGTYNEQFF
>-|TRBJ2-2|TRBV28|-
TGTGCCAGCAGTCCTACGCCCCGGGACTGGCAAAGAAACACCGGGGAGCTGTTTTTT
CASSPTPRDWQRNTGELFF
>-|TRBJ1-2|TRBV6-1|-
TGTGCCAGCAGTGAAGCGCTTCCGACCTACGGGTCCTACGGCTACACCTTC
CASSEALPTYGSYGYTF
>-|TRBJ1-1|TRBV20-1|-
TGCAGTGCCCCGAAAGAGGTCGAAGCTTTCTTT
CSAPKEVEAFF
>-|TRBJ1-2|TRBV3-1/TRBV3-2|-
TGTGCCAGCAGCCAAGAGAGAAAGGGGGTAGGTGGCTACACCTTC
CASSQERKGVGGYTF
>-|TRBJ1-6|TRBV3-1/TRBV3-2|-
TGTGCCAGCAGCCGGAGAGGTGCTTCACCCCTCCACTTT
CASSRRGASPLHF
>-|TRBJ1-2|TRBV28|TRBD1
TGTGCCAGCAGTTTATTCGAATACAGGGGAGCTAGCTATGGCTACACCTTC
CASSLFEYRGASYGYTF
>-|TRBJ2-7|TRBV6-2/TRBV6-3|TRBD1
TGTGCCAGCAGTCACTCCGGGACAGGCGGCTACGAGCAGTACTTC
CASSHSGTGGYEQYF
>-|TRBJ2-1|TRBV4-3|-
TGCGCCAGCAGCCTAGAACCACAGGGATACAATGAGCAGTTCTTC
CASSLEPQGYNEQFF
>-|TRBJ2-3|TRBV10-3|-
TGTGCCATCACGAGGCAGCGGTCAGCAACTAGCACAGATACGCAGTATTTT
CAITRQRSATSTDTQYF
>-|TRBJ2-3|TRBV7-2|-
TGTGCCAGCAGCTACCGCGGGGCCCCCACAGATACGCAGTATTTT
CASSYRGAPTDTQYF
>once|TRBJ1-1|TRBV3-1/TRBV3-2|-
TGTGCCAGCAGCCCCGGGACATTGAACACTGAAGCTTTCTTT
CASSPGTLNTEAFF
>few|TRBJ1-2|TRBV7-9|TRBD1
TGTGCCAGCAGCTCGGGACAGGGGTACGGCTACACCTTC
CASSSGQGYGYTF
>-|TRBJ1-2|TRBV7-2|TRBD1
TGTGCCAGCAGCTTAGGGGACAGGGCGGGCTATGGCTACACCTTC
CASSLGDRAGYGYTF
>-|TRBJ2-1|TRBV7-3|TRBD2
TGTGCCAGCAGCTTAACGCCCGGGGGGGCGATCAATGAGCAGTTCTTC
CASSLTPGGAINEQFF
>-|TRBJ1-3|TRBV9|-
TGTGCCAGCAGCGTAGGGGGCCTCGACGCTGGAAACACCATATATTTT
CASSVGGLDAGNTIYF
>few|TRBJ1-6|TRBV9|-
TGTGCCAGCAGCACCCAGGGTAATAATTCACCCCTCCACTTT
CASSTQGNNSPLHF
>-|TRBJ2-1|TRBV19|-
TGTGCCAGTAGGTCACAGGCTGTGAATGAGCAGTTCTTC
CASRSQAVNEQFF
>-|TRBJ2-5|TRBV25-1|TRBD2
TGTGCCAGCAGTCCCGCGGTTAGCGGGGCGGAGACCCAGTACTTC
CASSPAVSGAETQYF
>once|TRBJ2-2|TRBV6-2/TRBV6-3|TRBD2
TGTGCCAGCAGTTACATGGCGTCTAGCGGGATCCTGAACACCGGGGAGCTGTTTTTT
CASSYMASSGILNTGELFF
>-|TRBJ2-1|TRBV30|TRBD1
TGTGCCTGCCGGACAGGGTTCCAGCCGGGGGACTACAATGAGCAGTTCTTC
CACRTGFQPGDYNEQFF
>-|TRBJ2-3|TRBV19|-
TGTGCCAGTAGTATAGCCCCGGCAGGTTCCACAGATACGCAGTATTTT
CASSIAPAGSTDTQYF
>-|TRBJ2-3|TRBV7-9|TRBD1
TGTGCCAGCAGCATCGGGGACAGGGGCACAGATACGCAGTATTTT
CASSIGDRGTDTQYF
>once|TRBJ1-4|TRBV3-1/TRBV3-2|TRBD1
TGTGCCAGCAGACTACAGGGGGCGGGTGAAAAACTGTTTTTT
CASRLQGAGEKLFF
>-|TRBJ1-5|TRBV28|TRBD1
TGTGCCAGCACCCGGGGACAGGGGGCTAGACAGCCCCAGCATTTT
CASTRGQGARQPQHF
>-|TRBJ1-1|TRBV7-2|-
TGTGCCAGCAGCTTAGGAGGGCTGAACACTGAAGCTTTCTTT
CASSLGGLNTEAFF
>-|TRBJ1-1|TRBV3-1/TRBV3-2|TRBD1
TGTGCCAGCAGTCCTGGACAGGGGGCGACTGAAGCTTTCTTT
CASSPGQGATEAFF
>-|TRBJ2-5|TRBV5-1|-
TGCGCCAGCAGCTTGGCGGTGGTAGCGGCACAAGAGACCCAGTACTTC
CASSLAVVAAQETQYF
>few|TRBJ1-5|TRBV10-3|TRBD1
TGTGCCATCAGTGAGGGGGGGACAGGGGGCGGACAGCCCCAGCATTTT
CAISEGGTGGGQPQHF
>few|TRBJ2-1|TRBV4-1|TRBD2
TGCGCCAGCAGCCAAGATCTTTTCGGGTTAGCGGGAGGGGTCGAGCAGTTCTTC
CASSQDLFGLAGGVEQFF
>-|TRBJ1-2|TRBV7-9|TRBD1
TGTGCCAGCAGCTTTGGGACAGGTGGGGATGGCTACACCTTC
CASSFGTGGDGYTF
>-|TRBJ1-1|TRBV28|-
TGTGCCAGCAGTTTTTTATCGGGGGTCGGAGAAAACACTGAAGCTTTCTTT
CASSFLSGVGENTEAFF
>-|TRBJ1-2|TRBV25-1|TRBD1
TGTGCCAGCAGTAGGACAGGGCGCAACTATGGCTACACCTTC
CASSRTGRNYGYTF
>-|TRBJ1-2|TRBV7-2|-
TGTGCCAGCAGCGTGGGAGGTTCCCTAGGCTACACCTTC
CASSVGGSLGYTF
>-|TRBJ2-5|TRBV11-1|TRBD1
TGTGCCAGCAGCTCCGGGACAGGGTGGGACGGGACCCAGTACTTC
CASSSGTGWDGTQYF
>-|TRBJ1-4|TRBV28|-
TGTGCCAGCAGAAATCACCAGGGTGCTAATGAAAAACTGTTTTTT
CASRNHQGANEKLFF
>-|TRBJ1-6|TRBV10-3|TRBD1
TGTGCCATCAGTGAGCAGGACAGGGGTGCTTCACCCCTCCACTTT
CAISEQDRGASPLHF